What follows are 9 T cell receptor beta chains derived from one specimen sequenced in a study of T-cell memory formation after mild COVID-19. TCRdb called the 5' RACE reads again in MiXCR, with one record for every CDR3 protein. This table has roughly 220,000 distinct CDR3 sequences, about 9.2% appearing once. The sequencing input was PBMCs or a T cell subset sorted from them (not recorded which). The origin of the receptors is a man between 18 and 29 years old who had mild COVID-19 (a few samples of this study predate the infection). Cell type and time point are not known.

This chain connects TRBV6-5 to TRBJ1-4, with D unresolved. This CDR3 contains 15 residues. V was shortened by 0 bases and J by 10 bases, with 15 bases between the two germline ends. Germline V gene data show CDR1 as MNHEY and CDR2 as SVGAGI. The CDR3 spells CASSYSSLGRTKLFF. The CDR3 nucleotides are TGTGCCAGCAGTTACTCTTCACTAGGGCGGACAAAACTGTTTTTT.

This sequence joins TRBV3-1 and TRBJ2-7, with TRBD2 matching over 11 bases. The CDR3 length is 16 residues. J was trimmed by 6 bases and V by 0 bases; bases with no gene match: 7. Germline values: CDR1 LGHDT, CDR2 YNNKEL (reference sequence). The DNA for the CDR3 is TGTGCCAGCAGCCAAGAGGGCCTAGCGGGGGGACGCGAGCAGTACTTC. Amino acid sequence: CASSQEGLAGGREQYF.

A few counts support this clonotype. The DNA is omitted, as the CDR3 cannot be located on it reliably, and the CDR3 follows TCRdb's listing. V and J are TRBV12-3 or TRBV12-4 and TRBJ2-2; the tabulated D call, TRBD1, remains unverified against the DNA. The CDR3 adds up to 16 amino acids, both ends counted. The CDR3 sequence: CASSPWTGRTGELFFF.

This rearrangement joins TRBV5-1 to TRBJ2-5; 7 bases line up with TRBD1. Germline lookup yields CDR1 SGHRS and CDR2 YFSETQ. V was clipped by 4 bases and J by 2 bases; unmatched bases: 8. This CDR3 has 15 residues. The DNA for the CDR3 is TGCGCCAGCAGCCCCCGGGACAGCGCTCAAGAGACCCAGTACTTC. This sequence encodes CASSPRDSAQETQYF.

The V call is TRBV4-1, the J call TRBJ2-6; perhaps TRBD2 as D (6 bases). Deletions cut 4 bases from V and 0 bases from J, with 16 bases between. Per the germline V gene, CDR1 is MGHRA and CDR2 is YSYEKL. This CDR3 has 18 amino acids. The DNA for the CDR3 is TGCGCCAGCAGCCTGCGGACCCCCGGGGGCTCTGGGGCCAACGTCCTGACTTTC. Translating it yields CASSLRTPGGSGANVLTF.

In its sample, this clonotype was seen a few times. The chain recombines TRBV18 with TRBJ2-7, with 8 bases lining up with TRBD1. This CDR3 spans 13 amino acids. V lost 6 bases to trimming and J lost 2 bases; unmatched junction nucleotides: 3. CDR1 is KGHSH and CDR2 is LQKENI in the germline V gene. The CDR3, as DNA: TGTGCCAGCTCTTCAGGGGGCCCCTACGAGCAGTACGTC. Amino acid sequence: CASSSGGPYEQYV.

This clonotype was seen a handful of times. The J gene is TRBJ1-5, the V gene TRBV6-5, with D hard to call. The CDR3 is 14 amino acids. Trimming shortened V by 6 bases and J by 0 bases, and 9 bases separated the two germline ends. Germline assignment: CDR1 MNHEY and CDR2 SVGAGI. The CDR3 reads CASSPYDSNQPQHF. CDR3 coding DNA: TGTGCCAGCAGCCCATACGATAGCAATCAGCCCCAGCATTTT.

A few counts support this clonotype. The chain combines TRBV19 with TRBJ1-5, with D unclear. This CDR3 has 12 amino acids. V was shortened by 4 bases and J by 4 bases, with 5 bases between the two germline ends. Germline CDR1 LNHDA, CDR2 SQIVND (reference sequence). The CDR3 nucleotides read TGTGCCAGTAGTAGGGCAAATCAGCCCCAGCATTTT. Translating it yields CASSRANQPQHF.

Only a few counts were recorded for this clonotype. This rearrangement joins TRBV12-3 or TRBV12-4 to TRBJ2-3; 9 bases are shared with TRBD2. The CDR3 covers 17 residues. Germline trimming cut 6 bases from V and 4 bases from J; bases unmatched to any gene: 14. CDR3 sequence (DNA): TGTGCCAGCAGCCACACCCGGGCGGGGGGGCCCCCAGATACGCAGTATTTT. As protein: CASSHTRAGGPPDTQYF.